The clone carrying this T cell receptor beta chain came up once. Its cognate antigen is unknown. The entry originates in a study of graft-versus-host responses after intestinal transplantation. Clones were sequenced by immunoSEQ multiplex PCR, and TCRdb holds only the in-frame ones, with some missing. The repertoire holds about 50,000 clones, roughly 91% seen once, with 2% to 3% in the top ten. The sequence came from a human donor who was the organ donor for an intestinal transplant. The specimen was unstimulated CD4+ T cells sorted from spleen or lymph node cells, collected before transplant.

This CDR3 reads CASSERVAGAGEQFF. The CDR3 DNA reads as TGTGCCAGCAGTGAAAGAGTAGCGGGAGCTGGAGAGCAGTTCTTC. The V gene is TRBV6-1, the J gene TRBJ2-1; TRBD2 agrees at 9 bases. V shed 2 bases and J 10 bases; nucleotides not matched to a gene: 9. This CDR3 is built from 15 residues. CDR1 is MNHNS, CDR2 SASEGT, per germline.